Detailed here is one T cell receptor (beta chain). The sample originates from a study of blood T cell repertoires in COVID-19. Whole-study context: The United States, Italy and Spain were the sources of the acute and convalescent COVID-19 samples. Nucleic acid was either cDNA or gDNA, and it came from T cells, B-cell-depleted T cells, or PBMCs.

V was trimmed by 1 base and J by 0 bases, leaving 6 bases between them. This CDR3 comprises 15 residues. Germline CDR1 SNHLY, CDR2 FYNNEI. Per the original data handling: It was from reference gene primer amplification that nucleated cell counts were estimated. This table comes from immunoSEQ multiplex PCR, and its TCRdb copy is limited to in-frame clones, with some not included. The V and J calls and clone size are taken from that table; D and trimming were inferred from the DNA. The sample shows some 24,000 clones, 85% to 90% of them seen only once. The sample taken for sequencing was peripheral blood. The source of this sequence is a human donor in a cohort sampled during active COVID-19. This chain connects TRBV2 to TRBJ2-2, with D uncertain. The CDR3 loop is CASSEETSNTGELFF. The CDR3 DNA sequence: TGTGCCAGCAGTGAAGAGACATCGAACACCGGGGAGCTGTTTTTT. Full variable domain (rest looked up from reference TRBV2 and TRBJ2-2): EPEVTQTPSHQVTQMGQEVILRCVPISNHLYFYWYRQILGQKVEFLVSFYNNEISEKSEIFDDQFSVERPDGSNFTLKIRSTKLEDSAMYFCASSEETSNTGELFFGEGSRLTVL.